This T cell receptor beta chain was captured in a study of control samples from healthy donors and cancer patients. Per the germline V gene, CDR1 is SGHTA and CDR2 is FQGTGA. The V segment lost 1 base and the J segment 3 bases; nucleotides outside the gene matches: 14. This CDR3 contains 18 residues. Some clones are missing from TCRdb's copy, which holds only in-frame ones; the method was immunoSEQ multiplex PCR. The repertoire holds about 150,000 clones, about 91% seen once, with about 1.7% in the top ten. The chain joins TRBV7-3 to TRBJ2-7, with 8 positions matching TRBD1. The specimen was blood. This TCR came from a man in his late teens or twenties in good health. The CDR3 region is CASSLRSATGATYYEQYF. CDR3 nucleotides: TGTGCCAGCAGCTTAAGGTCAGCGACAGGGGCCACCTACTACGAGCAGTACTTC.